One and the same sample provided the 9 T cell receptor beta chains below, sequenced in a study of T cell changes during pregnancy in multiple sclerosis (dated by TCRdb to between 2019 and 2020). Library generation was performed with the immunoSEQ multiplex PCR assay. In TCRdb, the immuneACCESS table is reduced to in-frame sequences with V and J assigned. These tables do not hold every clone; where another copy was compared, an unresolved V gene accounts for under half, and the others remain unexplained. The sample has around 21,000 clones on record, about 85% of them singletons. The top ten constitute about a fifth of the sample. Sample: CD8+ T cells from peripheral blood mononuclear cells, taken after pregnancy. Receptors were obtained from a female donor in good health, enrolled as a control in a pregnancy study.

The chain combines TRBV12-5 with TRBJ2-1, with 13 bases lining up with TRBD2. The CDR3 runs to 16 residues. Germline CDR1 and CDR2: LGHNT and FRNRAP. V gave up 1 base and J gave up 9 bases; unmatched junction bases: 6. The CDR3 loop reads CASGLEGLAGVAEQFF. The CDR3 DNA is TGTGCTAGTGGTTTGGAAGGACTAGCGGGAGTTGCTGAGCAGTTCTTC.

This clone was observed once. This rearrangement joins TRBV19 to TRBJ2-7; 16 bases match TRBD2. Germline V CDR1 and CDR2: LNHDA, SQIVND (reference sequence). This CDR3 region has 18 residues. After removal of 2 bases from V and 4 bases from J, the junction contained 8 bases not matched to a gene. CDR3 loop: CASSIKGLAGGGWYEQYF. The CDR3 nucleotides read TGTGCCAGTAGTATAAAGGGACTAGCGGGAGGGGGCTGGTACGAGCAGTACTTC. Full variable domain (rest looked up from reference TRBV19 and TRBJ2-7): DGGITQSPKYLFRKEGQNVTLSCEQNLNHDAMYWYRQDPGQGLRLIYYSQIVNDFQKGDIAEGYSVSREKKESFPLTVTSAQKNPTAFYLCASSIKGLAGGGWYEQYFGPGTRLTVT.

The table lists this clone with a count of one. The chain links TRBV4-1 to TRBJ1-5; D is unresolved. Per germline, CDR1 MGHRA and CDR2 YSYEKL. There are 12 residues in the CDR3. With 5 bases removed from V and 13 bases from J, the gap between germline ends came to 15 bases. The CDR3 sequence is CASSGEDSTQHF. The CDR3 DNA reads TGCGCCAGCAGCGGTGAGGACTCCACGCAGCATTTT.

This clone was recorded once. The V call is TRBV6-6, the J call TRBJ2-7; TRBD2 is a possible D gene (5 bases). Between the trimmed V and J ends, which lost 2 bases and 0 bases, there was a span of 14 bases. The CDR3 totals 16 residues. Germline CDR1 is MNHNY and CDR2 is SVGAGI (reference sequence). The CDR3 sequence is CASSYTLAYSSYEQYF. CDR3 coding DNA: TGTGCCAGCAGTTACACCTTAGCGTACAGCTCCTACGAGCAGTACTTC.

The CDR3 bases are TGTGCCTGGAGTGTACTCGGGTCCACTGAAGCTTTCTTT. Encoded protein: CAWSVLGSTEAFF. This chain joins TRBV30 and TRBJ1-1, with no clear D. The CDR3 runs 13 residues. Germline lookup yields CDR1 GTSNPN and CDR2 SVGIG (reference sequence). V lost 0 bases and J 4 bases, leaving 9 bases between the germline ends.

The chain joins TRBV13 to TRBJ2-7, with 8 bases that match TRBD2. CDR1 is PRHDT, CDR2 FYEKMQ, per germline (reference sequence). The CDR3 sequence is 15 residues long. J gave up 4 bases and V 0 bases, and 5 bases lay outside the gene matches. The CDR3 nucleotides read TGTGCCAGCAGCTTAGGCGGGGGGGCCGGGTACGAGCAGTACTTC. Amino acid sequence: CASSLGGGAGYEQYF.

The chain is built from TRBV10-3 and TRBJ2-3; TRBD2 agrees at 11 bases. The CDR3 loop spans 15 amino acids. V trimming: 6 bases; J trimming: 2 bases; junction bases outside the gene matches: 4. From germline, CDR1 is ENHRY and CDR2 SYGVKD. CDR3 protein: CAISLSGRDTDTQYF. In nucleotides, the CDR3 is TGTGCCATCAGCCTTAGCGGGAGGGACACAGATACGCAGTATTTT.

The J gene is TRBJ1-2, the V gene TRBV2; D might be TRBD1 (6 bases). V was pared by 5 bases and J by 1 base, with 14 bases between. This CDR3 has 15 amino acids. Germline V gene data show CDR1 as SNHLY and CDR2 as FYNNEI. This CDR3 is CASSSGRGINYGYTF. The CDR3, as DNA: TGTGCCAGCAGTTCCGGCAGGGGCATTAACTATGGCTACACCTTC.

This chain connects TRBV30 to TRBJ2-7; D perhaps matches TRBD2 (6 bases). There are 16 residues in the CDR3. Germline CDR1 and CDR2: GTSNPN and SVGIG (reference sequence). Deletions cut 6 bases from V and 2 bases from J, with 23 bases between. The CDR3 sequence is CACHDPTQRVPYEQYF. For the CDR3, the DNA is TGTGCCTGTCACGACCCGACACAGCGGGTTCCCTACGAGCAGTACTTC.